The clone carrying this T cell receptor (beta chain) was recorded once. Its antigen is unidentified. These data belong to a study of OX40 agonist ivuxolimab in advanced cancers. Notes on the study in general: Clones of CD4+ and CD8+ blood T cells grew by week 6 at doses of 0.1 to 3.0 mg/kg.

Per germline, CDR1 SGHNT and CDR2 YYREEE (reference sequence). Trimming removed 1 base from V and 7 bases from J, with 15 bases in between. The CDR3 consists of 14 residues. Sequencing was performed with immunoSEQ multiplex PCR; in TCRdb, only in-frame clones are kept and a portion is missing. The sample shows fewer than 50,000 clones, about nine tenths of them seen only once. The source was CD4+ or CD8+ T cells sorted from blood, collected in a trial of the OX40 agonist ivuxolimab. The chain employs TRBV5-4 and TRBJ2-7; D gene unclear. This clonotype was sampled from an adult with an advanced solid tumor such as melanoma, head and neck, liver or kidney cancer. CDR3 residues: CASSLIETLEEQYF. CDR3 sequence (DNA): TGTGCCAGCAGCTTGATTGAGACCCTAGAAGAGCAGTACTTC.